This T cell receptor (beta chain) was captured in a study of T cells after posttransplantation cyclophosphamide (dated by TCRdb to the mid-2010s). With respect to the entire study: Using TRB sequencing, the study followed how the T cell repertoire reconstituted after myeloablative bone marrow transplantation in which posttransplantation cyclophosphamide served as GVHD prophylaxis. Samples from 30 to 35 PTCy-treated patients, along with samples from roughly 15 of their related bone marrow donors, underwent antigen receptor sequencing. Blood from every one of the 34 PTCy patients who had 1-year posttransplant specimens underwent TRB sequencing. TRB sequencing was also done on up to about 3 additional blood samples from 2 to 5.2 years after transplant in 3 patients, and on pretransplant blood from a handful of patients. TRA and TRB clonality were tightly correlated in several samples, so subsequent TCR analyses focused on TRB only. Public TRB sequences were queried against a database of over 3,000 sequences associated with responses to pathogens, tumor antigens, self-antigens and alloantigens. The study at large found these results: Across more than 40 patients, TRB clonality was highly associated with recipient CMV seropositivity and CMV reactivation, and diversity in PTCy patients was similar to diversity in CNI/methotrexate controls. At 1-2 months, donor-recipient similarity was low but rose over the first year, and the later blood repertoires were often dominated by donor CD8+ memory clones. The TRB repertoires of T cells infiltrating skin or GI tract showed only limited overlap with the TRB repertoires of T cells in blood.

TRB sequencing used genomic DNA with the immunoSEQ assay at survey resolution or the hsTCRB kit. Under the source paper's analysis protocol: The immunoSEQ software was used for initial read processing, and the LymphoSeq R package was used for repertoire analyses. Clonality was calculated as 1 minus normalized Shannon entropy, and the Gini coefficient was also calculated for each TRB dataset. To infer phenotypes in unsorted samples, TRB sequences from sorted subsets of the recipient or donor were mapped onto the unsorted samples of the same recipient. The clones in this table, taken by TCRdb from immuneACCESS, are in-frame only. Not every clone is retained; where verified, under half of the shortfall comes from an unresolved V gene, and the cause of the rest is unknown. V and J calls and clone size follow that table, whereas D and trimming were derived from the DNA. The sample table records several thousand clones; around 80% of these occur just once. About 4.1% of the sample goes to the ten largest clones.

As concerns this clone: Its antigen is not yet known. No qualities accompany the bases; no much larger clone lies one base away.

Sample treatment or condition, as interpreted from the label and publication: high-dose cyclophosphamide on days +3 and +4 as single-agent GVHD prophylaxis. For conditioning, the PTCy patients got busulfan and fludarabine, then a related or unrelated marrow graft, followed by cyclophosphamide on days +3 and +4. PTCy-treated patients were drawn from a prospective multi-institutional clinical trial. Mononuclear cells from peripheral blood and bone marrow were separated by Ficoll-Hypaque density centrifugation and then cryopreserved. This specimen consisted of PBMCs, obtained after allogeneic stem cell transplant with posttransplant cyclophosphamide. The TCR originated in a male patient in his fifties or sixties who received an allogeneic stem cell transplant from a related donor and was CMV-positive. Some T cells may have been brought in with the graft after a transplant.

DNA sequence: TGTGCCAGCAGCGTAGCTGGACAGGGGGGGTACGAGCAGTACTTC. The resulting protein is CASSVAGQGGYEQYF. In this chain, TRBV9 is recombined with TRBJ2-7; 10 middle bases align to TRBD1. The CDR3, from cysteine to phenylalanine, totals 15 residues. The read is trimmed to its CDR3 DNA, 45 bases read in frame from base 1. CDR1 SGDLS and CDR2 YYNGEE were looked up in the germline V gene. Clipping removes 0 bases from V and 4 bases from J, with 4 as the unmatched junction base count.